This T cell receptor beta chain was retrieved from a study of blood T cell repertoires in COVID-19. Study summary: Collection of acute and convalescent COVID-19 samples took place in the United States, Italy and Spain. Sources were T cells, B-cell-depleted T cells, or PBMCs; the material itself was cDNA or gDNA.

The length of the CDR3 is 15 residues. V shed 3 bases and J 7 bases; nucleotides not matched to a gene: 14. Germline CDR1 and CDR2: DFQATT and SNEGSKA (reference sequence). Repertoires were generated with immunoSEQ multiplex PCR, while TCRdb's copy carries only in-frame clones and drops some. The table includes roughly 260,000 clones, around 89% detected once. What was sequenced was peripheral blood. The chain has TRBV20-1 and TRBJ2-7; 8 nucleotides line up with TRBD1. The source is a woman aged 40 to 49 with acute or convalescent COVID-19. The CDR3 coding sequence is TGCAGTGCTAGTCCTCGCAGGGGGCCCGGAGGGGAGCAGTACGTC. Its translation is CSASPRRGPGGEQYV.